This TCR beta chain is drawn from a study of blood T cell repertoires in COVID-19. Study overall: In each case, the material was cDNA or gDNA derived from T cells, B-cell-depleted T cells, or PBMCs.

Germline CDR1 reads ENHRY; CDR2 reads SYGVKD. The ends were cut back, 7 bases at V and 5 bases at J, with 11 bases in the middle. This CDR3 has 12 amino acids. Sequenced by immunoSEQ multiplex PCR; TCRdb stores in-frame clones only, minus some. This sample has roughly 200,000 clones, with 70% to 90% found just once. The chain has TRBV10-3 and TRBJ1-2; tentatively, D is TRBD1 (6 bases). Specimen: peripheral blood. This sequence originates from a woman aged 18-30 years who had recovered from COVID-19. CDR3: CAITQDRYGYTF. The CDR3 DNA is TGTGCCATCACCCAGGACAGATATGGCTACACCTTC.